The 21 T cell receptor beta chains presented below share a single source sample, sequenced in a study of long-term antiretroviral therapy in people with HIV. Run at survey level, the immunoSEQ assay was version v3.0. Some clones are missing from TCRdb's copy, which holds only in-frame ones; the method was immunoSEQ multiplex PCR. Of fewer than 20,000 clones listed, approximately 90% are singletons. Source: unsorted PBMCs, taken 4.2 years after starting antiretroviral therapy. These receptors all stem from a man over 45 with HIV.

DNA for the CDR3: TGTGCCAGTACGGACAGCTTCTATGGCTACACCTTC. It codes for CASTDSFYGYTF. This chain links TRBV19 with TRBJ1-2; D is possibly TRBD1 (6 bases). V lost 7 bases and J 4 bases, leaving 10 bases between the germline ends. The CDR3 has 12 amino acids. Germline V gene lookup returns CDR1 LNHDA and CDR2 SQIVND (reference sequence).

This clone was counted only a few times. Here the CDR3 DNA reads TGCGCCAGCACCCCGGCGGGGGAGGATGGCTACACCTTC. Translated, it gives CASTPAGEDGYTF. The genes are TRBV5-1 and TRBJ1-2; D might be TRBD1 (5 bases). V lost 6 bases and J lost 6, with 15 bases in between. The germline V gene has CDR1 SGHRS and CDR2 YFSETQ. The CDR3 has 13 amino acids.

This clone was recorded only once. The rearrangement links TRBV6-1 to TRBJ2-3; 9 positions agree with TRBD1. V lost 4 bases, J lost 4 bases, and 3 bases stayed unmatched. The CDR3 is 14 residues long. Germline values: CDR1 MNHNS, CDR2 SASEGT. The DNA of the CDR3 is TGTGCCAGCAGTGGGGGACAGGGCGCAGATACGCAGTATTTT. This gives the protein CASSGGQGADTQYF.

The chain couples TRBV5-4 to TRBJ1-5, with D maybe TRBD1 (6 bases). V lost 5 bases and J lost 2, with 11 bases in between. The CDR3 loop spans 14 amino acids. The germline V gene encodes CDR1 SGHNT and CDR2 YYREEE (reference sequence). The DNA of the CDR3 is TGTGCCAGCAGTTCGGACAGAGGCAATCAGCCCCAGCATTTT. This codes for CASSSDRGNQPQHF.

This clone was observed once. This chain links TRBV9 with TRBJ1-2; D unresolved. The germline V gene encodes CDR1 SGDLS and CDR2 YYNGEE. Between the trimmed V and J ends, which lost 0 bases and 3 bases, there was a span of 9 bases. The CDR3 runs to 14 residues. The chain's CDR3 is CASSVGSWDYGYTF. CDR3 sequence (DNA): TGTGCCAGCAGCGTAGGTTCATGGGACTATGGCTACACCTTC.

The chain recombines TRBV6-1 with TRBJ1-5; D call uncertain. With 4 bases removed from V and 0 bases from J, the gap between germline ends came to 16 bases. Germline V gene sequence: CDR1 MNHNS, CDR2 SASEGT. CDR3 size: 17 residues. The CDR3 sequence: CASSGGLSSYSNQPQHF. The CDR3 bases are TGTGCCAGCAGTGGGGGTCTGTCTTCTTATAGCAATCAGCCCCAGCATTTT.

The CDR3 sequence: CATQPQGGLYNEQFF. The DNA for the CDR3 is TGTGCCACCCAACCCCAAGGGGGGCTCTACAATGAGCAGTTCTTC. This chain links TRBV19 with TRBJ2-1; D possibly uses TRBD1 or TRBD2 (6 bases each). Germline V gene sequence: CDR1 LNHDA, CDR2 SQIVND (reference sequence). V was trimmed by 10 bases and J by 3 bases, leaving 19 bases between them. This CDR3 spans 15 amino acids. Full variable domain (remainder filled in from reference TRBV19 and TRBJ2-1): DGGITQSPKYLFRKEGQNVTLSCEQNLNHDAMYWYRQDPGQGLRLIYYSQIVNDFQKGDIAEGYSVSREKKESFPLTVTSAQKNPTAFYLCATQPQGGLYNEQFFGPGTRLTVL.

The chain couples TRBV28 to TRBJ2-2; D is possibly TRBD2 (6 bases). The V end was cut by 2 bases, the J end by 7 bases, with 11 bases between. The CDR3 is 14 residues long. CDR1 is MDHEN and CDR2 is SYDVKM in the germline V gene. CDR3: CASSLIRGIGELFF. As DNA, the CDR3 is TGTGCCAGCAGTTTAATTCGGGGGATCGGGGAGCTGTTTTTT.

J is TRBJ1-4 and V is TRBV27; TRBD1 is a possible D gene (5 bases). CDR1 and CDR2 (germline): MNHEY, SMNVEV (reference sequence). The CDR3 runs to 16 residues. V lost 0 bases and J 5 bases, leaving 13 bases between the germline ends. CDR3 nucleotides: TGTGCCAGCAGTTTATCCACCGGGACGGGAAATGAAAAACTGTTTTTT. It codes for CASSLSTGTGNEKLFF. The full variable domain, in which reference TRBV27 and TRBJ1-4 provide the parts outside the CDR3, is EAQVTQNPRYLITVTGKKLTVTCSQNMNHEYMSWYRQDPGLGLRQIYYSMNVEVTDKGDVPEGYKVSRKEKRNFPLILESPSPNQTSLYFCASSLSTGTGNEKLFFGSGTQLSVL.

The chain links TRBV10-3 to TRBJ2-7; 14 bases align to TRBD2. The CDR3 length is 17 residues. CDR1 ENHRY and CDR2 SYGVKD come from the germline V gene. V shed 2 bases and J 3 bases; nucleotides not matched to a gene: 6. The CDR3 loop is CAISEGTSGGGIYEQYF. As DNA, the CDR3 is TGTGCCATCAGTGAGGGGACTAGCGGGGGAGGGATCTACGAGCAGTACTTC.

The V and J genes are TRBV2 and TRBJ1-5; 7 bases line up with TRBD1. V trimming: 6 bases; J trimming: 1 base; junction bases outside the gene matches: 3. Germline lookup yields CDR1 SNHLY and CDR2 FYNNEI. The CDR3 is made up of 14 amino acids. The CDR3: CASRGQLSNQPQHF. Here the CDR3 DNA reads TGTGCCAGCAGGGGACAGTTGAGCAATCAGCCCCAGCATTTT.

The chain links TRBV27 to TRBJ2-5, with D perhaps matching TRBD1 (6 bases). V was trimmed by 4 bases and J by 1 base, leaving 10 bases between them. The germline CDR1 and CDR2 sequences are MNHEY and SMNVEV (reference sequence). The CDR3 has 14 residues. CDR3 coding DNA: TGTGCCAGCAGTTCGACAGGTCCCCAAGAGACCCAGTACTTC. It yields the protein CASSSTGPQETQYF.

The chain employs TRBV7-9 and TRBJ2-3; a possible D gene is TRBD1 (6 bases). V lost 5 bases and J lost 2, with 20 bases in between. CDR1 is SEHNR and CDR2 is FQNEAQ in the germline V gene (reference sequence). This CDR3 region has 17 residues. The CDR3 bases are TGTGCCAGCAGCCCCCTTAAACAGGGCCCCAACACAGATACGCAGTATTTT. Its translation: CASSPLKQGPNTDTQYF.

This chain joins TRBV5-1 and TRBJ2-7; D ambiguous. The CDR3 is 14 amino acids. CDR1 is SGHRS and CDR2 is YFSETQ in the germline V gene. Between the trimmed V and J ends, which lost 4 bases and 5 bases, there was a span of 16 bases. The DNA of the CDR3 is TGCGCCAGCAGCGCCCGCCATCCTACCCACGAGCAGTACTTC. This sequence encodes CASSARHPTHEQYF. The whole variable domain, remainder taken from reference TRBV5-1 and TRBJ2-7, is KAGVTQTPRYLIKTRGQQVTLSCSPISGHRSVSWYQQTPGQGLQFLFEYFSETQRNKGNFPGRFSGRQFSNSRSEMNVSTLELGDSALYLCASSARHPTHEQYFGPGTRLTVT.

The chain has TRBV19 and TRBJ2-4; maybe TRBD1 (5 bases). Trimming shortened V by 6 bases and J by 2 bases, and 11 bases separated the two germline ends. This CDR3 has 14 amino acids. Germline V gene sequence: CDR1 LNHDA, CDR2 SQIVND (reference sequence). In DNA form, the CDR3 reads TGTGCCAGTAGCAGGGATGCTACCAAAAACATTCAGTACTTC. Translated: CASSRDATKNIQYF.

The chain uses TRBV30 and TRBJ2-2; TRBD2 is a possible D gene (5 bases). In germline, CDR1 is GTSNPN, CDR2 SVGIG (reference sequence). CDR3 length: 15 residues. Trimming pared 2 bases from V and 3 bases from J, leaving 13 bases between. In DNA, the CDR3 is TGTGCCTGGAGTCCGCCCGGGCGGGACACCGGGGAGCTGTTTTTT. Residues: CAWSPPGRDTGELFF. Complete variable domain (other parts from reference TRBV30 and TRBJ2-2): SQTIHQWPATLVQPVGSPLSLECTVEGTSNPNLYWYRQAAGRGLQLLFYSVGIGQISSEVPQNLSASRPQDRQFILSSKKLLLSDSGFYLCAWSPPGRDTGELFFGEGSRLTVL.

The V and J genes are TRBV6-6 and TRBJ2-2; perhaps TRBD2 as D (6 bases). CDR1 is MNHNY and CDR2 is SVGAGI in the germline V gene (reference sequence). The CDR3 is made up of 13 amino acids. The V and J ends lost 4 bases and 7 bases respectively, with 10 bases between them. CDR3 in DNA: TGTGCCAGCAGTTTCAGGAGGGACGGGGAGCTGTTTTTT. It is translated as CASSFRRDGELFF.

The chain is built from TRBV7-6 and TRBJ1-3; tentative D call: TRBD1 (6 bases). This CDR3 has 15 residues. Germline V gene lookup returns CDR1 SGHVS and CDR2 FNYEAQ. V was trimmed by 5 bases and J by 0 bases, leaving 11 bases between them. The CDR3 here is CASSIQGSSGNTIYF. DNA of the CDR3: TGTGCCAGCAGCATTCAGGGGAGCTCTGGAAACACCATATATTTT. The whole variable domain, remainder taken from reference TRBV7-6 and TRBJ1-3, is GAGVSQSPRYKVTKRGQDVALRCDPISGHVSLYWYRQALGQGPEFLTYFNYEAQQDKSGLPNDRFSAERPEGSISTLTIQRTEQRDSAMYRCASSIQGSSGNTIYFGEGSWLTVV.

This chain connects TRBV9 to TRBJ1-4; D call uncertain. V lost 3 bases, J lost 5 bases, and 23 bases lay in between. This CDR3 spans 18 amino acids. Germline assignment: CDR1 SGDLS and CDR2 YYNGEE. This chain's CDR3 is CASSGQSEGAGPNEKLFF. The CDR3 DNA reads as TGTGCCAGCAGCGGCCAATCGGAGGGTGCAGGCCCCAATGAAAAACTGTTTTTT.

DNA for the CDR3: TGTGCCAGCAGTCGGACCGGGACACCTTACGACTCTGGAAACACCATATATTTT. Encoded protein: CASSRTGTPYDSGNTIYF. The V call is TRBV28, the J call TRBJ1-3, with a weak D call TRBD1 (6 bases). V lost 5 bases and J 0 bases, leaving 20 bases between the germline ends. The CDR3 is made up of 18 amino acids. CDR1 MDHEN and CDR2 SYDVKM come from the germline V gene.

The chain is built from TRBV27 and TRBJ2-6, with D maybe TRBD2 (7 bases). The CDR3 consists of 17 residues. Germline V lookup: CDR1 MNHEY, CDR2 SMNVEV (reference sequence). The germline V and J ends were trimmed by 5 bases and 4 bases, with 18 bases remaining between them. This CDR3 is CASSPEGGVLGANVLTF. For the CDR3, the DNA is TGTGCCAGCAGTCCCGAGGGGGGGGTGTTAGGGGCCAACGTCCTGACTTTC.